This is a list of T cell receptor beta chains from one sample in a study of blood T cell repertoires in COVID-19. Some clones are missing from TCRdb's copy, which holds only in-frame ones; the method was immunoSEQ multiplex PCR. The data hold about 110,000 clones, with approximately 80% observed a single time. What was sequenced was peripheral blood. These receptor sequences come from a man at least 80 years old with COVID-19, enrolled during active disease. CDR3s include the opening cysteine and the closing phenylalanine or tryptophan.

CDR3aa | v_gene
CASSNPSGSVYEQYF | TRBV6-6
CSVLTGDPYNEQFF | TRBV29-1
CASSIGRDTYEQYF | TRBV19
CASSPPGGSHYEQYF | TRBV18
CASSYSRRNTGELFF | TRBV6-5
CASSFWGDNYGYTF | TRBV28
CSVGPLRGSSQETQYF | TRBV29-1
CASSSTRGRVWEQFF | TRBV5-4
CASSELLENNEQFF | TRBV6-1
CAITPDTSYEQYF | TRBV10-3
CASSEHEGQGGYGYTF | TRBV25-1
CASRLTGAPAQHF | TRBV6-5
CASSLALVNTEAFF | TRBV7-9
CASNRGRDQPQHF | TRBV6-5
CASSSGADEKLFF | TRBV19
CASSITGGAGQPQHF | TRBV5-8
CASRMGRDTQYF | TRBV19
CASSNRNTEAFF | TRBV21-1
CASSLGQGSETQYF | TRBV7-2
CSVGGLGNYGYTF | TRBV29-1
CASSHVLYEQFF | TRBV14
CASSLAGVPYEQYF | TRBV27
CASSYAPQSLYEQYF | TRBV28
CASSSSQGTGNTIYF | TRBV28
CASSKDRNTEAFF | TRBV9